This paragraph covers one T cell receptor beta chain sequence. No antigen is known for it. This entry comes from a study of OX40 agonist ivuxolimab in advanced cancers. Overall study findings and caveats: Among some nonresponders, normalized T-cell clonal expansion was also low. With doses of 0.1 to 3.0 mg/kg, CD4+ and CD8+ blood T cells had undergone clonal expansion by week 6.

The V end was cut by 6 bases, the J end by 2 bases, with 13 bases between. Looked up from germline, CDR1 is SNHLY and CDR2 is FYNNEI. The CDR3 loop spans 14 amino acids. Sequenced by immunoSEQ multiplex PCR; TCRdb stores in-frame clones only, minus some. The sample yields about 67,000 clones, 80% to 90% seen once. This sample comprised CD4+ or CD8+ T cells sorted from blood, obtained in a trial of the OX40 agonist ivuxolimab. This sequence was found in an adult with an advanced solid tumor such as melanoma, head and neck, liver or kidney cancer. The rearrangement links TRBV2 to TRBJ2-5; D possibly matches TRBD1 or TRBD2 (6 bases each). CDR3 protein: CASRGGHSQETQYF. CDR3 sequence (DNA): TGTGCCAGCAGGGGGGGACACTCACAAGAGACCCAGTACTTC.